The source of this T cell receptor beta chain is a study of T cell responses to AZD1222 COVID-19 vaccine. Study findings and constraints: Spike-wide vaccine-associated CD4 TCRs dominated at 160-218 and 743-854. Spike-specific TCR breadth and depth grew following two AZD1222 doses. Among spike-specific TCRs, nearly half reportedly target unmutated variant regions.

Assay used: immunoSEQ multiplex PCR; TCRdb lists only in-frame clones, some missing. The table shows fewer than 150,000 clones, with roughly 87% occurring only once. This clone came up once. Its target is not known. This TCR was recovered from an adult in good health. This material consisted of peripheral blood, taken on day 0 of AZD1222 vaccination.

CDR3 bases: TGTGCCAGCAGTTTATACTCAGGGAGGGGCTACAATGAGCAGTTCTTC. Protein sequence: CASSLYSGRGYNEQFF. The V and J genes are TRBV27 and TRBJ2-1; 7 bases align to TRBD2. J lost 3 bases, V lost 1 base, and 6 bases had no gene match. Germline V lookup: CDR1 MNHEY, CDR2 SMNVEV (reference sequence). The CDR3 runs 16 residues.